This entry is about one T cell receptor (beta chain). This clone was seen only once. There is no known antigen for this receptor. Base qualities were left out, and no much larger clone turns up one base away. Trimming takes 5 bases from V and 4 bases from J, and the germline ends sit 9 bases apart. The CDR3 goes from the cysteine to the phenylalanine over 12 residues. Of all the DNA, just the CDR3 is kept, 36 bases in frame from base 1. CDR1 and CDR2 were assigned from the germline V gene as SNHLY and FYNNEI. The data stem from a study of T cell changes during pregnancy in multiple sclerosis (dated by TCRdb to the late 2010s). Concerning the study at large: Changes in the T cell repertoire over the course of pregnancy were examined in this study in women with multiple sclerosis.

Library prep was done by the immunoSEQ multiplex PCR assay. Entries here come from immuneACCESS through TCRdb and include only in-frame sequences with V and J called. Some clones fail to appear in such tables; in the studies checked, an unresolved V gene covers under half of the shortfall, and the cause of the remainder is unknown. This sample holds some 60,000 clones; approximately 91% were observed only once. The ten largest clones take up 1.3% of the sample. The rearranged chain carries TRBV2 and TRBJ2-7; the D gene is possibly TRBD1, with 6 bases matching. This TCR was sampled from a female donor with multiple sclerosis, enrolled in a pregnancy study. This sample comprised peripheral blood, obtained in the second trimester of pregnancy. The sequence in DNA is TGTGCCAGCAGTCAGGACAGTTACGAGCAGTACTTC. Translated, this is CASSQDSYEQYF. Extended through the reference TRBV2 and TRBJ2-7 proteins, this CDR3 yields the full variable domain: EPEVTQTPSHQVTQMGQEVILRCVPISNHLYFYWYRQILGQKVEFLVSFYNNEISEKSEIFDDQFSVERPDGSNFTLKIRSTKLEDSAMYFCASSQDSYEQYFGPGTRLTVT.